Shown below are 6 T cell receptor beta chains from a single sample sequenced in a study of T cell responses to AZD1222 COVID-19 vaccine. Libraries were prepared by immunoSEQ multiplex PCR; TCRdb keeps only in-frame clonotypes and omits some of them. Here the sample spans fewer than 85,000 clones, 88% being singletons. The source was peripheral blood, collected 28 days after the second dose of the MenACWY control vaccine. These receptors were obtained from an adult who received the MenACWY meningococcal vaccine as a control.

The chain employs TRBV7-2 and TRBJ1-5; D is perhaps TRBD1 (6 bases). The germline V gene has CDR1 SGHTA and CDR2 FQGNSA. Trimming removed 5 bases at V and 0 bases at J, with 17 bases between. The CDR3 contains 17 residues. The chain's CDR3 is CASSPGQSTDSNQPQHF. The CDR3, as DNA: TGTGCCAGCAGCCCCGGACAGTCCACAGATAGCAATCAGCCCCAGCATTTT. Variable domain in full (rest from reference TRBV7-2 and TRBJ1-5): GAGVSQSPSNKVTEKGKDVELRCDPISGHTALYWYRQSLGQGLEFLIYFQGNSAPDKSGLPSDRFSAERTGGSVSTLTIQRTQQEDSAVYLCASSPGQSTDSNQPQHFGDGTRLSIL.

The rearrangement joins TRBV5-1 to TRBJ2-3, with D tentatively TRBD1 or TRBD2 (5 bases each). The V and J ends lost 0 bases and 5 bases respectively, with 16 bases between them. The CDR3 spans 16 residues. CDR1 is SGHRS, CDR2 YFSETQ, per germline. CDR3 protein: CASSLDGTRVEDTQYF. The CDR3 bases are TGCGCCAGCAGCTTGGACGGGACCCGGGTTGAAGATACGCAGTATTTT.

The V call is TRBV6-1, the J call TRBJ1-2; 7 bases fit TRBD1. CDR3 length: 14 residues. Germline V CDR1 and CDR2: MNHNS, SASEGT. Trimming cost V 3 bases and J 4 bases; bases outside gene matches: 5. The chain's CDR3 is CASSDMGQLYGYTF. The CDR3 DNA reads TGTGCCAGCAGTGACATGGGACAGCTCTATGGCTACACCTTC.

The rearrangement uses TRBV12-3 or TRBV12-4 and TRBJ2-3; D is unclear. V was pared by 4 bases and J by 1 base, with 3 bases between. This CDR3 comprises 12 residues. The CDR3 loop is CASSSGTDTQYF. In DNA form, the CDR3 reads TGTGCCAGCAGTTCTGGCACAGATACGCAGTATTTT.

This chain links TRBV7-3 with TRBJ2-5; D may be TRBD2 (7 bases). Trimming shortened V by 2 bases and J by 5 bases, and 12 bases separated the two germline ends. The CDR3 is made up of 14 amino acids. Looked up from germline, CDR1 is SGHTA and CDR2 is FQGTGA. The CDR3 bases are TGTGCCAGCAGCTTAGGGGGGGCCTGGGAGACCCAGTACTTC. Amino acid sequence: CASSLGGAWETQYF.

The chain couples TRBV7-2 to TRBJ2-2; the match to TRBD2 covers 12 bases. The CDR3 runs to 15 residues. The junction had 3 bases not matched to a gene; V was cut back by 5 bases and J by 5 bases. From germline, CDR1 is SGHTA and CDR2 FQGNSA. CDR3 in amino acids: CASSGTSGPTGELFF. CDR3 in DNA: TGTGCCAGCAGCGGGACTAGCGGGCCGACCGGGGAGCTGTTTTTT.